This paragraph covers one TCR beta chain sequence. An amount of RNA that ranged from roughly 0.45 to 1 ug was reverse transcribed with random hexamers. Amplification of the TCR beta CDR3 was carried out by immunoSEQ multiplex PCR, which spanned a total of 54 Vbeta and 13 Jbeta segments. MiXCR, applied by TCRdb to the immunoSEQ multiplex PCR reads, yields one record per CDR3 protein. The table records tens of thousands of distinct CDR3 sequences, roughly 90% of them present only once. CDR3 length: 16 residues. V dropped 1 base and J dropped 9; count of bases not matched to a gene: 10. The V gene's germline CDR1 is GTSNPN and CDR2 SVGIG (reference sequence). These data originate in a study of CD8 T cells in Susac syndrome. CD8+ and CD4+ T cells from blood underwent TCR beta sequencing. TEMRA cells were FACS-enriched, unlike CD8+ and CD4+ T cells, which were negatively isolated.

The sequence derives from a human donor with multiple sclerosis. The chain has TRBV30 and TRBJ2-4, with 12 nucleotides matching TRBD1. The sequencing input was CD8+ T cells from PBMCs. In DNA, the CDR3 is TGTGCCTGGAGTGAGGGCCAGGGACAGGGGGCCGGCATTCAGTACTTC. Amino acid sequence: CAWSEGQGQGAGIQYF.